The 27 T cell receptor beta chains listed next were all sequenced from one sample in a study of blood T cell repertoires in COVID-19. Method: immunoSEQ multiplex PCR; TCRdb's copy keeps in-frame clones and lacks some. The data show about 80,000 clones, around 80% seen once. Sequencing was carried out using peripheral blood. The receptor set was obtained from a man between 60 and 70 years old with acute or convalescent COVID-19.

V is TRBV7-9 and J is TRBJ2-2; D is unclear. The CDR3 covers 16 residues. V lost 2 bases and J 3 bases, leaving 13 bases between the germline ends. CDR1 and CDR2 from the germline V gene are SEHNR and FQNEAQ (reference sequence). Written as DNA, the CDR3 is TGTGCCAGCAGCTTAATGCGTCCCTCCGACACCGGGGAGCTGTTTTTT. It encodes CASSLMRPSDTGELFF.

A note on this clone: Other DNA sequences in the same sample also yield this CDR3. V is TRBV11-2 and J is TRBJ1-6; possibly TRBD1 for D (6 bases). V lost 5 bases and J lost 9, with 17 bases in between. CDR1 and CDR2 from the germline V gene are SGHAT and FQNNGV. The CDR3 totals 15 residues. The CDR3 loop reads CASSLRGRGFSPLHF. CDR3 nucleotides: TGTGCCAGCAGCCTCCGAGGCAGGGGTTTTTCACCCCTCCACTTT.

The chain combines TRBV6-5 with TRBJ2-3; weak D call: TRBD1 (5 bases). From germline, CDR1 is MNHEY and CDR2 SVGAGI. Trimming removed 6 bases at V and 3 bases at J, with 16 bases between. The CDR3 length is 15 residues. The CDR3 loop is CASSRSGSPTDTQYF. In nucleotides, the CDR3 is TGTGCCAGCAGCCGCTCAGGGTCTCCGACAGATACGCAGTATTTT.

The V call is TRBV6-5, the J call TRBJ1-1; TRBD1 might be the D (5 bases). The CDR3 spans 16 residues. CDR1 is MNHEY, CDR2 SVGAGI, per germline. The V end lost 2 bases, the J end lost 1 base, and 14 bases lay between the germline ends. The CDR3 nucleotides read TGTGCCAGCAGTTACGTGGGGGGTCGAAAGAACACTGAAGCTTTCTTT. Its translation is CASSYVGGRKNTEAFF.

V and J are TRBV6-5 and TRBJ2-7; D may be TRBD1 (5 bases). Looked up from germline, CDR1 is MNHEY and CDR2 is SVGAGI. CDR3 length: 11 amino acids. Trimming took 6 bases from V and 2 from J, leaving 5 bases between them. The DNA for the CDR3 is TGTGCCAGCAGGGACACCTACGAGCAGTACTTC. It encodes CASRDTYEQYF.

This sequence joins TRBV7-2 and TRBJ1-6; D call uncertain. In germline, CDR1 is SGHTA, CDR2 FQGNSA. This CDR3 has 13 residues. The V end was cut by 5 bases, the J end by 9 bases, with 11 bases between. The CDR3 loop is CASSPLVGSPLHF. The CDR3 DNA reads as TGTGCCAGCAGCCCCTTAGTCGGTTCACCCCTCCACTTT.

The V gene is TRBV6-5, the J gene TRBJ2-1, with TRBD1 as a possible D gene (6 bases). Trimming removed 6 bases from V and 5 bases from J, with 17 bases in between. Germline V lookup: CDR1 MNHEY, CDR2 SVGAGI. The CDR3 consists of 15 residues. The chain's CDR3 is CASRLDSRTDNEQFF. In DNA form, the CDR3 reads TGTGCCAGCAGATTGGACAGCCGTACGGACAATGAGCAGTTCTTC.

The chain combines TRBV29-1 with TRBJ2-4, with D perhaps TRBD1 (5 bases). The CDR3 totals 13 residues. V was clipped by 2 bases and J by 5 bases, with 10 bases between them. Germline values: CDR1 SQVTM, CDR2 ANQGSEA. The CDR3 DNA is TGCAGCGTTGAACAACAGGTGGAAAACATTCAGTACTTC. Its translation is CSVEQQVENIQYF.

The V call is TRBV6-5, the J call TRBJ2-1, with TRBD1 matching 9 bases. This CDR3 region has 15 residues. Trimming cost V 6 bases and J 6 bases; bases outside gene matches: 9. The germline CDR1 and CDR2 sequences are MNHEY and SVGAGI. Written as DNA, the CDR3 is TGTGCCAGCAGCCCGGGACAGGGCAACCTCAATGAGCAGTTCTTC. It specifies CASSPGQGNLNEQFF.

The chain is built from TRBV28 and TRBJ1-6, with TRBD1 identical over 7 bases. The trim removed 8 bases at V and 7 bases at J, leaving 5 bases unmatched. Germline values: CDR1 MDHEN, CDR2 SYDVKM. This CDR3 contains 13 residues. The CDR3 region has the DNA TGTGCCAGCGAGGGGGCCAGGAATTCACCCCTCCACTTT. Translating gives CASEGARNSPLHF.

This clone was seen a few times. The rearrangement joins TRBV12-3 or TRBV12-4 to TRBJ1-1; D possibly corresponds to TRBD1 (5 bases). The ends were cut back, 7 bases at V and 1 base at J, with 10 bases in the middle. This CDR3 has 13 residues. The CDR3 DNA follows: TGTGCCAGCAAGGAGGGGACGAACACTGAAGCTTTCTTT. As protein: CASKEGTNTEAFF.

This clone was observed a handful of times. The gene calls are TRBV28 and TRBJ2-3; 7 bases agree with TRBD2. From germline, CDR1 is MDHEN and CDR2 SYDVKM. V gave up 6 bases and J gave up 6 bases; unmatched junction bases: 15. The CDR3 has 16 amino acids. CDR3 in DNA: TGTGCCAGCAGGGGGCGAGGGAGCGGGGAGGTGGATACGCAGTATTTT. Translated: CASRGRGSGEVDTQYF.

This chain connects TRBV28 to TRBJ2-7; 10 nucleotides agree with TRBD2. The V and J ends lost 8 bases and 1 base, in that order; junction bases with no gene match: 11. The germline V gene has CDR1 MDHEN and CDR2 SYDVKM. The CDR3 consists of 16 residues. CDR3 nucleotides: TGTGCCAGCGCCCCCCCGAGCGGGAGGGGGTCCTACGAGCAGTACTTC. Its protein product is CASAPPSGRGSYEQYF.

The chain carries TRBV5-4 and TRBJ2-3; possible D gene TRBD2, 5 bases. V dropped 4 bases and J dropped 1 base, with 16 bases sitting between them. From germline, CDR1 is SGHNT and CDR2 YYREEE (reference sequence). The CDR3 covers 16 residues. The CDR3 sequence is CASSAGSGSGTDTQYF. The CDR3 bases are TGTGCCAGCAGCGCCGGCTCGGGGAGCGGCACAGATACGCAGTATTTT. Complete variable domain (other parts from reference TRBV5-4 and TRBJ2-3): ETGVTQSPTHLIKTRGQQVTLRCSSQSGHNTVSWYQQALGQGPQFIFQYYREEENGRGNFPPRFSGLQFPNYSSELNVNALELDDSALYLCASSAGSGSGTDTQYFGPGTRLTVL.

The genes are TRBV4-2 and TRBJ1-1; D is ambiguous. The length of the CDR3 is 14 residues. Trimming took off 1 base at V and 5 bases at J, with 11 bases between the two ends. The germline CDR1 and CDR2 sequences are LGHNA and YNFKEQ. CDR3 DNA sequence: TGTGCCAGCAGCCAAGGAGGTCCTATTACTGAAGCTTTCTTT. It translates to CASSQGGPITEAFF.

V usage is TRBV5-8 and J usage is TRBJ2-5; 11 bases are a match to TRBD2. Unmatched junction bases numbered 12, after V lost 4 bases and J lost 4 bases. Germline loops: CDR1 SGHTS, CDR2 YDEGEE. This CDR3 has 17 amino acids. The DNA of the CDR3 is TGTGCCAGCAGCCCCGGTAGCGGGGGGGCCGGAGGAGAGACCCAGTACTTC. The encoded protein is CASSPGSGGAGGETQYF.

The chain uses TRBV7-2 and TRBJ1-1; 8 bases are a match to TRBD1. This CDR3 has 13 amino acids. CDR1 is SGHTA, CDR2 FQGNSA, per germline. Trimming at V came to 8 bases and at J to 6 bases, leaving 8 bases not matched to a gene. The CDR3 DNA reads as TGTGCCAGCGGCCTACAGGGGGAGTCTGAAGCTTTCTTT. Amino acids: CASGLQGESEAFF.

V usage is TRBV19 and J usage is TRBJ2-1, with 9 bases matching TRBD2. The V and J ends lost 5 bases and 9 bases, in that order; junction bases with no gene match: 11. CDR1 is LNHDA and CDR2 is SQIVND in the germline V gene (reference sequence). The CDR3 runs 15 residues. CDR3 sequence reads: CASSPGVAGVGEQFF. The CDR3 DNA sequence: TGTGCCAGTAGTCCCGGAGTAGCGGGAGTGGGTGAGCAGTTCTTC.

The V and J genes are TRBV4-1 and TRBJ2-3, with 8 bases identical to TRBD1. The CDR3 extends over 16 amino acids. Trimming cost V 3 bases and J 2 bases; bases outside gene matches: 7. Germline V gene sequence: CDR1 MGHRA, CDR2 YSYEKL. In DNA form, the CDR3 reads TGCGCCAGCAGCCACATTTGGACAGGGTCCACAGATACGCAGTATTTT. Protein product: CASSHIWTGSTDTQYF.

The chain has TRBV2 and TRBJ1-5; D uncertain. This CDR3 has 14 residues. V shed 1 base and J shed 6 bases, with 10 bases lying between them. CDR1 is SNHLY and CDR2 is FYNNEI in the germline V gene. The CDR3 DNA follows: TGTGCCAGCAGTGAAGGCCAGGCCTTTCAGCCCCAGCATTTT. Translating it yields CASSEGQAFQPQHF.

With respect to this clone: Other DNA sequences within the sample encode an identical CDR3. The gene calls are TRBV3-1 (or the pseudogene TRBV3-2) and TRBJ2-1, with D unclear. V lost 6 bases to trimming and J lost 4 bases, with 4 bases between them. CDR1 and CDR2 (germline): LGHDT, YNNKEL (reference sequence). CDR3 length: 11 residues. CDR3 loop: CASRLYNEQFF. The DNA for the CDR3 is TGTGCCAGCAGACTATACAATGAGCAGTTCTTC.

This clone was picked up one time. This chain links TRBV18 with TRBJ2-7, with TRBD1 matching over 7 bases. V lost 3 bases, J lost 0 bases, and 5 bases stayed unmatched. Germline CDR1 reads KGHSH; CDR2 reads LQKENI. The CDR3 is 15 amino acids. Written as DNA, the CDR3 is TGTGCCAGCTCACCCCTGACAGGGAGCTCCTACGAGCAGTACTTC. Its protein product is CASSPLTGSSYEQYF.

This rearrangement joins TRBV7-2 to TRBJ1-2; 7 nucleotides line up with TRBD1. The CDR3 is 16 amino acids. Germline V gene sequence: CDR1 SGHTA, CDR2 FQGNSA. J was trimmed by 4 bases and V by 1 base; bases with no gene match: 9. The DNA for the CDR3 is TGTGCCAGCAGCTTAGAGTTCGGGGCAGGGGGCTATGGCTACACCTTC. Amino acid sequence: CASSLEFGAGGYGYTF.

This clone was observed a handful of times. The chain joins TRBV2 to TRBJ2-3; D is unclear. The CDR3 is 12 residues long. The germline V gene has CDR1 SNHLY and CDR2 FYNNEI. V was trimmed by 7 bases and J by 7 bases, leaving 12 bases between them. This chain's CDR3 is CASKASPNTQYF. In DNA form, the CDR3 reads TGTGCCAGCAAAGCATCACCTAATACGCAGTATTTT.

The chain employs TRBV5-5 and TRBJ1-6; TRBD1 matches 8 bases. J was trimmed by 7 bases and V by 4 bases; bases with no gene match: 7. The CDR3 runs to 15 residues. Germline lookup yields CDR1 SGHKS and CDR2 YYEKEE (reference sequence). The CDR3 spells CASSSRQGTNSPLHF. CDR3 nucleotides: TGTGCCAGCAGCAGCAGACAGGGGACGAATTCACCCCTCCACTTT.

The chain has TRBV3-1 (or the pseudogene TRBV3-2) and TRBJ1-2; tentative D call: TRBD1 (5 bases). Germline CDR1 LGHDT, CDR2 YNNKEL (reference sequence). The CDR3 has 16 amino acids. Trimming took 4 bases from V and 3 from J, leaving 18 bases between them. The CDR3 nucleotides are TGTGCCAGCAGCCGGTCCGGGGGTCTTAGTTACTATGGCTACACCTTC. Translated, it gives CASSRSGGLSYYGYTF.

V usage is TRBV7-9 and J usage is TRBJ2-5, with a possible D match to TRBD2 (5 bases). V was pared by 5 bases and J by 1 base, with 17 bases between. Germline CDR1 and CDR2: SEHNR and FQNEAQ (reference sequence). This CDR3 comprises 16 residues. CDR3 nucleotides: TGTGCCAGCAGCGAAATGGGCGGGCTTAGCCAAGAGACCCAGTACTTC. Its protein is CASSEMGGLSQETQYF.